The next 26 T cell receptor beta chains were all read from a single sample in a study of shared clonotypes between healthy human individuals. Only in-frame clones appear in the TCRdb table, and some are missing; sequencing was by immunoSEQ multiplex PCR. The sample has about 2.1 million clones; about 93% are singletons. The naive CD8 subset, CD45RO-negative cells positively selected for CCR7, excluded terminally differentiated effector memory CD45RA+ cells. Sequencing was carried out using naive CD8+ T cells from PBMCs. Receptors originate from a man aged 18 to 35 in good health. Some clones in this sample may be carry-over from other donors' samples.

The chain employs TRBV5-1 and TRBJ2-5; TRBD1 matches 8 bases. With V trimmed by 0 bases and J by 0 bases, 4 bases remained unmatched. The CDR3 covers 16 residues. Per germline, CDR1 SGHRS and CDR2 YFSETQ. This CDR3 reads CASSLGPGGYQETQYF. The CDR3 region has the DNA TGCGCCAGCAGCTTGGGTCCAGGGGGCTACCAAGAGACCCAGTACTTC.

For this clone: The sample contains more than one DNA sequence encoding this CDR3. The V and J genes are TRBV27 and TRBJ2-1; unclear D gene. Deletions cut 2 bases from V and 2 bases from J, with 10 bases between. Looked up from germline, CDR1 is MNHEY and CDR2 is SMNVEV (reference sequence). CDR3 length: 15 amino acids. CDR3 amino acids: CASSLVSGPYNEQFF. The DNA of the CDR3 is TGTGCCAGCAGTTTAGTATCGGGTCCCTACAATGAGCAGTTCTTC.

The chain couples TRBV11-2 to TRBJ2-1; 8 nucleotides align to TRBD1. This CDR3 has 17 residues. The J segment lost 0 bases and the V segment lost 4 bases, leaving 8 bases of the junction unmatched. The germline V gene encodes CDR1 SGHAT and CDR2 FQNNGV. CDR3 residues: CASSWPRQGSSYNEQFF. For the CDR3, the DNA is TGTGCCAGCAGCTGGCCCCGACAGGGGAGCTCCTACAATGAGCAGTTCTTC.

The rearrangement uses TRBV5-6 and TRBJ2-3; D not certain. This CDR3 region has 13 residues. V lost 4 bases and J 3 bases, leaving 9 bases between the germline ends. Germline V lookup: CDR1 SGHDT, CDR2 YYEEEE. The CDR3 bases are TGTGCCAGCAGCACCGCAAATACAGATACGCAGTATTTT. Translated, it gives CASSTANTDTQYF.

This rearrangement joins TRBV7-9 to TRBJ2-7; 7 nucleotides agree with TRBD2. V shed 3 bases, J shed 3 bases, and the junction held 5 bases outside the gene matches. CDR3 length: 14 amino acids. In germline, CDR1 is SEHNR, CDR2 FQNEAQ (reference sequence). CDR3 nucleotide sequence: TGTGCCAGCAGCTTCCTTACGGGGGGCTACGAGCAGTACTTC. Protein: CASSFLTGGYEQYF.

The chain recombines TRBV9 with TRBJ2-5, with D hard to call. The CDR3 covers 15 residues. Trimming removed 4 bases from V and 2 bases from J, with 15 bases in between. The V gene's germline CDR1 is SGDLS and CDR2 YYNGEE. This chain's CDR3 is CASSFDSLLQETQYF. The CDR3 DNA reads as TGTGCCAGCAGCTTCGACTCACTACTACAAGAGACCCAGTACTTC.

The CDR3 spells CASSQTRAVTEAFF. The CDR3 DNA is TGCGCCAGCAGCCAAACCCGGGCCGTCACTGAAGCTTTCTTT. The rearrangement uses TRBV4-1 and TRBJ1-1; D is unclear. Germline V gene data show CDR1 as MGHRA and CDR2 as YSYEKL. Trimming pared 2 bases from V and 4 bases from J, leaving 11 bases between. The length of the CDR3 is 14 residues.

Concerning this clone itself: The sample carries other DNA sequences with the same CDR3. The CDR3 here is CASSLEAEQFF. The DNA for the CDR3 is TGTGCCAGCAGCTTAGAAGCGGAGCAGTTCTTC. V and J are TRBV7-9 and TRBJ2-1; no firm D call. The CDR3 covers 11 residues. Germline V CDR1 and CDR2: SEHNR, FQNEAQ (reference sequence). Trimming shortened V by 1 base and J by 10 bases, and 5 bases separated the two germline ends.

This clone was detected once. DNA of the CDR3: TGTGCCAGCAGCTTAGCATCAGACAGGCTGGGGTTCTTC. Protein product: CASSLASDRLGFF. The V and J genes are TRBV7-9 and TRBJ2-1, with a possible D match to TRBD1 (6 bases). This CDR3 comprises 13 residues. Germline V lookup: CDR1 SEHNR, CDR2 FQNEAQ (reference sequence). The V end was cut by 0 bases, the J end by 15 bases, with 15 bases between.

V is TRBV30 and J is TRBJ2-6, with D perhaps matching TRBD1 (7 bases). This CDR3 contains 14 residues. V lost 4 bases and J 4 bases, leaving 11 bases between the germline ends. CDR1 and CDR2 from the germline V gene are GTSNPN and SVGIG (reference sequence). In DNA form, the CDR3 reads TGTGCCTGGACCAGGGGGGCCGGGGCCAACGTCCTGACTTTC. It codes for CAWTRGAGANVLTF.

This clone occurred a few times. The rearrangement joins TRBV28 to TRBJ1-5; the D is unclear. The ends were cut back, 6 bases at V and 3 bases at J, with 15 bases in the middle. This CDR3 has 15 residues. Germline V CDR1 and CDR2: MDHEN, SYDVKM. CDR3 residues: CASSQDGGNNQPQHF. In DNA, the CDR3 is TGTGCCAGCAGCCAGGACGGAGGGAACAATCAGCCCCAGCATTTT.

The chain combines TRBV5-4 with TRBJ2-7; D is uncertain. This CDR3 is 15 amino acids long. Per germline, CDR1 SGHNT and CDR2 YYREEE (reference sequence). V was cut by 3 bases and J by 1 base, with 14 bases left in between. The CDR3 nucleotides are TGTGCCAGCAGCTGGGGTGTTGAAAGGTCCTACGAGCAGTACTTC. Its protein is CASSWGVERSYEQYF. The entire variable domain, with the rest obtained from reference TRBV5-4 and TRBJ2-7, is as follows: ETGVTQSPTHLIKTRGQQVTLRCSSQSGHNTVSWYQQALGQGPQFIFQYYREEENGRGNFPPRFSGLQFPNYSSELNVNALELDDSALYLCASSWGVERSYEQYFGPGTRLTVT.

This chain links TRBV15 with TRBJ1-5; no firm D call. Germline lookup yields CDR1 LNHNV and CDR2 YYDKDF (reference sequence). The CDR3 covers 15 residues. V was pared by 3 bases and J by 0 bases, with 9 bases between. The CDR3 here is CATSRGGISNQPQHF. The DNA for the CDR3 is TGTGCCACCAGCAGGGGAGGTATTAGCAATCAGCCCCAGCATTTT.

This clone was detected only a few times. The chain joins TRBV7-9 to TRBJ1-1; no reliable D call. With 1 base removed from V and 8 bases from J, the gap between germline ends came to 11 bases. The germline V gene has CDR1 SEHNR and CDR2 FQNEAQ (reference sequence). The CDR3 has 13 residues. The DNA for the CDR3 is TGTGCCAGCAGCTTAGATTATTCGGCCGAAGCTTTCTTT. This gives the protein CASSLDYSAEAFF.

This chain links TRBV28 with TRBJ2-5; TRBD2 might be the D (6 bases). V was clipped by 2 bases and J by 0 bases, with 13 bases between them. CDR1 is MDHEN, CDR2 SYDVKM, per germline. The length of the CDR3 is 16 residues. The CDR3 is CASSLGPSVDQETQYF. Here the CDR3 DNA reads TGTGCCAGCAGTTTAGGGCCTAGCGTAGACCAAGAGACCCAGTACTTC.

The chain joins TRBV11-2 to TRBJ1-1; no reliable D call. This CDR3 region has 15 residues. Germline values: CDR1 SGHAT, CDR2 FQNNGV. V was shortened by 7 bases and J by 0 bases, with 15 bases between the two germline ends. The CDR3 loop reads CASTSSMHLNTEAFF. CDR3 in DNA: TGTGCCAGCACCTCTAGCATGCACCTGAACACTGAAGCTTTCTTT.

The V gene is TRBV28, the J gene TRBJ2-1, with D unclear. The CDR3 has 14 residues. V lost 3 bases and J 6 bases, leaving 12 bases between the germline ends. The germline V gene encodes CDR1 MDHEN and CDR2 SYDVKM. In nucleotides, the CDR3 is TGTGCCAGCAGTTTTCAGCACCGAACCAATGAGCAGTTCTTC. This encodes CASSFQHRTNEQFF.

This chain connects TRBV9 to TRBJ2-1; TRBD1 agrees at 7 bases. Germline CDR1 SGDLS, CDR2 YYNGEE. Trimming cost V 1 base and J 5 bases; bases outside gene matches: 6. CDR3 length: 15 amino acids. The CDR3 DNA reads TGTGCCAGCAGCGTAACTATCACAGGGGACAATGAGCAGTTCTTC. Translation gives CASSVTITGDNEQFF.

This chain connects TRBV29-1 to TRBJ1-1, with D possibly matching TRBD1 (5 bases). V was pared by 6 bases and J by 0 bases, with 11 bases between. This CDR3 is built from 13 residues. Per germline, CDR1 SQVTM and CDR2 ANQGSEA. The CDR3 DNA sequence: TGCAGCGTAGGAGGACATCTGAACACTGAAGCTTTCTTT. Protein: CSVGGHLNTEAFF.

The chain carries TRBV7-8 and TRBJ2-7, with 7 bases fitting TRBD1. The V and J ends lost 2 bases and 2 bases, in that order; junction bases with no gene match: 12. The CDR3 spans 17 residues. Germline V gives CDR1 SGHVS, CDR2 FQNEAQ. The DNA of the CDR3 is TGTGCCAGCAGCTTATATGGGGGACAGAGCTCCCCCTACGAGCAGTACTTC. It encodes CASSLYGGQSSPYEQYF.

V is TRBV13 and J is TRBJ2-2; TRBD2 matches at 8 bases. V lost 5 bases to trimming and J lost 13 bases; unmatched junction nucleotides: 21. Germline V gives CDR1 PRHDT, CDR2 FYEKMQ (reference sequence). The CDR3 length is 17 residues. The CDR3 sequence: CASSMGLVVHRLGGLFF. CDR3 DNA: TGTGCCAGCAGCATGGGACTAGTGGTACACCGCCTGGGAGGGCTGTTTTTT.

The CDR3 spells CASSEPGGVKFF. The CDR3 region has the DNA TGTGCCAGCAGTGAGCCCGGGGGCGTTAAGTTCTTC. V and J are TRBV6-6 and TRBJ2-1; tentatively, D is TRBD1 or TRBD2 (6 bases each). CDR3 length: 12 amino acids. The V and J ends lost 5 bases and 14 bases respectively, with 16 bases between them. From germline, CDR1 is MNHNY and CDR2 SVGAGI (reference sequence).

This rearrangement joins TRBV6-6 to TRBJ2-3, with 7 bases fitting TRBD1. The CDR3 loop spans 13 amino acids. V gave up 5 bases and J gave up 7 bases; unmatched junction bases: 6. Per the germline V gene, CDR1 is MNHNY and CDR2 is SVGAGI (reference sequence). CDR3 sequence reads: CASSPLTGNTQYF. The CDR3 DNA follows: TGTGCCAGCAGTCCTTTGACAGGGAATACGCAGTATTTT.

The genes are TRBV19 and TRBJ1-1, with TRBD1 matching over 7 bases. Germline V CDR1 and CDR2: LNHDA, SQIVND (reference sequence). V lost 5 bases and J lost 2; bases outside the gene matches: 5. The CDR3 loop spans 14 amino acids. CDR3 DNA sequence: TGTGCCAGTAGTTACGCAGGGGGAAACACTGAAGCTTTCTTT. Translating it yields CASSYAGGNTEAFF.

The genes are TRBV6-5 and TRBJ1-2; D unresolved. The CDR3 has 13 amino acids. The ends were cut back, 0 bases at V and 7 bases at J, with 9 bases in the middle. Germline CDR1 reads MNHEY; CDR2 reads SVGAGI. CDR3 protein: CASSYSTGGGYTF. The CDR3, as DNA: TGTGCCAGCAGTTACTCGACCGGTGGTGGCTACACCTTC.

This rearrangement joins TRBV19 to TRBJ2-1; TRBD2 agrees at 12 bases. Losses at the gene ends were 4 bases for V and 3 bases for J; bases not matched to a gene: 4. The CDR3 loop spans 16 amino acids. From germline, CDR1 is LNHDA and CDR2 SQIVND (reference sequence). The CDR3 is CASSRPGLAGYNEQFF. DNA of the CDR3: TGTGCCAGTAGTAGGCCGGGACTAGCGGGCTACAATGAGCAGTTCTTC.